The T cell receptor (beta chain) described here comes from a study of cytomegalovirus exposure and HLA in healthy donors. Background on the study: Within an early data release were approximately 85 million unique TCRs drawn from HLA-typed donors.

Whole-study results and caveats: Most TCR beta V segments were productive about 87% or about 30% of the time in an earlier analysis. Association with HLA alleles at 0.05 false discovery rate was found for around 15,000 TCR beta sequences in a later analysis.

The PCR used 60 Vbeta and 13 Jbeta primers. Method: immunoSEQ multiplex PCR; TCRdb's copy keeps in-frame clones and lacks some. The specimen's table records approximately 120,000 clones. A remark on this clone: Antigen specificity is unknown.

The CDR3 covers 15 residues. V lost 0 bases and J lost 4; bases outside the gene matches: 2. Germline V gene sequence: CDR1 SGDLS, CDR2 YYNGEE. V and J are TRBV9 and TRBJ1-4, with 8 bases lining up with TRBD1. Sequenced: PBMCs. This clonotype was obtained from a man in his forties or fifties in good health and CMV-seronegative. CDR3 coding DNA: TGTGCCAGCAGCGTAGGCGGACAGGGTAATGAAAAACTGTTTTTT. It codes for CASSVGGQGNEKLFF.